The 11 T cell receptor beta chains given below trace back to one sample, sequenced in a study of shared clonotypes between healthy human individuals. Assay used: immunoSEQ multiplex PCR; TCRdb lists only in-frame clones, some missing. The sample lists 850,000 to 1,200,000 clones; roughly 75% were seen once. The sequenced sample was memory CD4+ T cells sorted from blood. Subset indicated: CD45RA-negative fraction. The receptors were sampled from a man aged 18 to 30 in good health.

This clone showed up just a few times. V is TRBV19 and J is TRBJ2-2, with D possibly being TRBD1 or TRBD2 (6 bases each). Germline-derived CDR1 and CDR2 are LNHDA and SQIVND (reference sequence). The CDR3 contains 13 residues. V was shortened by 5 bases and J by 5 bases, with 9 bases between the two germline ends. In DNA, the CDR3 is TGTGCCAGTAGTTTAGGGGGGACCGGGGAGCTGTTTTTT. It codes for CASSLGGTGELFF.

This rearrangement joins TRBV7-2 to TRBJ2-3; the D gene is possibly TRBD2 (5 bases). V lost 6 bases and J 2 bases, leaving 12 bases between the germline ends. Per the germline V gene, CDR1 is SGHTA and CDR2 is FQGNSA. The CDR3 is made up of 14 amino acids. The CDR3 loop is CASRDGLFTDTQYF. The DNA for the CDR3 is TGTGCCAGCAGAGATGGACTCTTCACAGATACGCAGTATTTT.

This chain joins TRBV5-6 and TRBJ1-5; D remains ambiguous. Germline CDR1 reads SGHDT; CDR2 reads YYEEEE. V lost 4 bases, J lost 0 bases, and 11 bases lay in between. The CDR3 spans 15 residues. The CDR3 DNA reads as TGTGCCAGCAGCCGAGGGCAGTATAGCAATCAGCCCCAGCATTTT. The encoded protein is CASSRGQYSNQPQHF.

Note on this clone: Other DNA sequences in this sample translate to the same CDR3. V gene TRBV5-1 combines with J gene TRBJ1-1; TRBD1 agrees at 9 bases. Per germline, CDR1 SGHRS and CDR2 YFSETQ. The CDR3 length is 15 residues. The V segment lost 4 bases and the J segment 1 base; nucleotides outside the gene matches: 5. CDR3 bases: TGCGCCAGCAGCCCGGGACAGGGTTCGAACACTGAAGCTTTCTTT. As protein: CASSPGQGSNTEAFF.

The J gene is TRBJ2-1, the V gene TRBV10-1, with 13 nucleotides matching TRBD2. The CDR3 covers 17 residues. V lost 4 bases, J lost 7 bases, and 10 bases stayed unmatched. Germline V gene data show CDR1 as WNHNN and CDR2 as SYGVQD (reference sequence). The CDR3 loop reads CASSAAPLAGGRNEQFF. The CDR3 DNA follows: TGCGCCAGCAGTGCGGCCCCACTAGCGGGGGGGCGTAATGAGCAGTTCTTC.

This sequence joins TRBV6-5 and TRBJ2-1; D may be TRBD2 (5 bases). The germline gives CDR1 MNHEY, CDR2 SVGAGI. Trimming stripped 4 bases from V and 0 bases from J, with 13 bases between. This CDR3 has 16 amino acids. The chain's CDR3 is CASSSPLGSSYNEQFF. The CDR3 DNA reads TGTGCCAGCAGTTCTCCCCTAGGGAGCTCCTACAATGAGCAGTTCTTC.

CDR3 coding DNA: TGCGCCAGCAGTAAAACCGGGACCTTAAAGACTAACGTCGGGGAGCTGTTTTTT. This sequence encodes CASSKTGTLKTNVGELFF. The chain combines TRBV10-1 with TRBJ2-2; D is tentatively TRBD1 or TRBD2 (5 bases each). Germline CDR1 WNHNN, CDR2 SYGVQD (reference sequence). This CDR3 contains 18 residues. Trimming left V 5 bases short and J 7 bases short, with 26 bases between.

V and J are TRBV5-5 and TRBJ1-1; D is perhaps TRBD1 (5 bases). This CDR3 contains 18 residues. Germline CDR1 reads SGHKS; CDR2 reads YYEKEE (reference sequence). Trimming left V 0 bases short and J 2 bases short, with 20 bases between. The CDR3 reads CASSLAQFKGQGNTEAFF. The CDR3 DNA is TGTGCCAGCAGCTTGGCCCAATTTAAGGGGCAGGGAAACACTGAAGCTTTCTTT.

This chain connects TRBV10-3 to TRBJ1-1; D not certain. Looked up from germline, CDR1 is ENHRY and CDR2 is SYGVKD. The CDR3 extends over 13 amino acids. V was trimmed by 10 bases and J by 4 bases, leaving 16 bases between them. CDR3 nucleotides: TGTGCCACCTCTGGGCGGGGTGGCACTGAAGCTTTCTTT. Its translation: CATSGRGGTEAFF.

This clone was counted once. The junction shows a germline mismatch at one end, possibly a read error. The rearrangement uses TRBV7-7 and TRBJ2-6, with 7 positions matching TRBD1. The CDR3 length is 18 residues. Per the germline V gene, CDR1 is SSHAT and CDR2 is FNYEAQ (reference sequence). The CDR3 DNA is TGTGCTAGCAGCTTAGGGACAGAGTTTGACTCTGGGGCCAACGTCCTGACTTTC. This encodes CASSLGTEFDSGANVLTF.

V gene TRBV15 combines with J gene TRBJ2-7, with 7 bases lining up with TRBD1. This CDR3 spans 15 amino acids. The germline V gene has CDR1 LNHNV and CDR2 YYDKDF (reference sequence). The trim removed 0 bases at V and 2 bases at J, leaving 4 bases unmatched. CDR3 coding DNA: TGTGCCACCAGCAGAGACCTGACAGGGACCTACGAGCAGTACTTC. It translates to CATSRDLTGTYEQYF.